The clone carrying this T cell receptor beta chain appeared a few times. This CDR3 comprises 15 residues. Germline loops: CDR1 DFQATT, CDR2 SNEGSKA (reference sequence). V dropped 7 bases and J dropped 11 bases, with 29 bases sitting between them. This sample is part of a study of blood T cells in healthy people across ages. The authors ran a second PCR of 7 to 11 cycles using a sample-barcoded 5' primer and a J-beta primer mix. TCRdb fed the 5' RACE reads into MiXCR, producing one record per CDR3 protein. Among 750,000 to 950,000 distinct CDR3 sequences listed, 25% to 30% were seen once. In addition, the sample was reused for a study of T cells of mothers and their children.

The chain uses TRBV20-1 and TRBJ2-5; D possibly uses TRBD1 or TRBD2 (6 bases each). The origin of this receptor is a woman aged 40-49 years in good health. Sequencing was carried out using blood. The CDR3 here is CSVRDGTVLRGGQYF. In DNA form, the CDR3 reads TGCAGTGTCAGGGACGGGACCGTCTTGAGAGGGGGGCAGTACTTC.